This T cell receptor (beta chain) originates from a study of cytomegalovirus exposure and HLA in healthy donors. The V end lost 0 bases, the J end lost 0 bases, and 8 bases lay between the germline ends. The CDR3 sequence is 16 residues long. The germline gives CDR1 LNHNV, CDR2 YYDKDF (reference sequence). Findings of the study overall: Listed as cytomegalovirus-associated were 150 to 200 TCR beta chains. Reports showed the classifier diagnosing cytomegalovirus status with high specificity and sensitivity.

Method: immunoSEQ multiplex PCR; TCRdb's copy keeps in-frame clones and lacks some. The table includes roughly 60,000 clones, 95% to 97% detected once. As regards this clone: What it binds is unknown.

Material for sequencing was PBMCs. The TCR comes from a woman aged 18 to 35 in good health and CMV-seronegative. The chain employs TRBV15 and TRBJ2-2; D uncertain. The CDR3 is CATSRDAASNTGELFF. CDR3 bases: TGTGCCACCAGCAGAGATGCGGCATCGAACACCGGGGAGCTGTTTTTT.